The next 23 T cell receptor beta chains were all read from a single sample in a study of radiotherapy plus CTLA-4 blockade in lung cancer. Sequencing was performed with immunoSEQ multiplex PCR; in TCRdb, only in-frame clones are kept and a portion is missing. The repertoire holds 25,000 to 35,000 clones, with under 80% as singletons. The source material was peripheral blood, sampled from a patient treated with radiotherapy plus ipilimumab. Every receptor here comes from a human donor with non-small cell lung cancer who had stable disease on radiotherapy plus ipilimumab.

This chain uses TRBV6-1 with TRBJ2-3; 10 bases map to TRBD2. The CDR3 runs 15 residues. V gave up 1 base and J gave up 7 bases; unmatched junction bases: 5. The germline gives CDR1 MNHNS, CDR2 SASEGT. In nucleotides, the CDR3 is TGTGCCAGCAGTGAAGGGGGACTAGCGACCCATACGCAGTATTTT. Encoded protein: CASSEGGLATHTQYF.

The V gene is TRBV19, the J gene TRBJ2-7; 12 positions agree with TRBD2. The length of the CDR3 is 15 residues. Germline CDR1 reads LNHDA; CDR2 reads SQIVND (reference sequence). Trimming at V came to 6 bases and at J to 3 bases, leaving 6 bases not matched to a gene. The CDR3 sequence is CASSPRLAGDYEQYF. The CDR3 DNA is TGTGCCAGTAGCCCAAGACTAGCGGGGGACTACGAGCAGTACTTC.

As regards this clone: The CDR3 does not close with the conserved phenylalanine or tryptophan, likely indicating a read error. The limits of the CDR3 on the DNA are not certain, so only TCRdb's listed CDR3 is given. The CDR3 spells CAQRAVLM. The chain joins TRBV2 to TRBJ1-1. Inclusive of both ends, the CDR3 amounts to 8 amino acids. The germline V gene has CDR1 SNHLY and CDR2 FYNNEI.

V gene TRBV7-6 combines with J gene TRBJ1-3, with unresolved D. V lost 1 base and J lost 4, with 11 bases in between. The germline V gene has CDR1 SGHVS and CDR2 FNYEAQ. The CDR3 extends over 15 amino acids. CDR3 nucleotide sequence: TGTGCCAGCAGCTTAGGAGCAGCACTAGGAAACACCATATATTTT. Its translation: CASSLGAALGNTIYF.

This clone was found once. The chain uses TRBV10-3 and TRBJ1-2; 8 bases are a match to TRBD1. Germline lookup yields CDR1 ENHRY and CDR2 SYGVKD. The CDR3 has 14 residues. Losses at the gene ends were 8 bases for V and 0 bases for J; bases not matched to a gene: 5. In nucleotides, the CDR3 is TGTGCCATCGAACAGGGGGGAGCTAACTATGGCTACACCTTC. The encoded protein is CAIEQGGANYGYTF.

The V call is TRBV7-9, the J call TRBJ1-1, with D tentatively TRBD1 (6 bases). Trimming pared 5 bases from V and 4 bases from J, leaving 26 bases between. The germline gives CDR1 SEHNR, CDR2 FQNEAQ (reference sequence). The CDR3 is 18 residues long. The CDR3: CASSPKLKEQGPGTEAFF. In nucleotides, the CDR3 is TGTGCCAGCAGCCCAAAACTAAAAGAACAGGGCCCGGGCACTGAAGCTTTCTTT.

The chain links TRBV25-1 to TRBJ1-2; TRBD1 aligns across 7 bases. This CDR3 is built from 12 residues. Trimming took 4 bases from V and 7 from J; bases not matched to a gene: 3. Germline V gene data show CDR1 as MGHDK and CDR2 as SYGVNS. The CDR3, as DNA: TGTGCCAGCAGTGCGACAGGGAGTGGCTACACCTTC. This encodes CASSATGSGYTF.

This clone was seen a handful of times. The chain joins TRBV5-1 to TRBJ2-4; D could derive from TRBD1 or TRBD2 (6 bases each). The CDR3 covers 15 residues. Germline values: CDR1 SGHRS, CDR2 YFSETQ. The germline V and J ends were trimmed by 1 base and 4 bases, with 12 bases remaining between them. CDR3: CASSLSQGRKNIQYF. CDR3 bases: TGCGCCAGCAGCTTGTCGCAGGGGAGGAAAAACATTCAGTACTTC.

V gene TRBV10-1 combines with J gene TRBJ1-1, with 9 bases that match TRBD1. The CDR3 has 15 amino acids. J lost 2 bases, V lost 2 bases, and 3 bases had no gene match. Germline-derived CDR1 and CDR2 are WNHNN and SYGVQD (reference sequence). The CDR3 region is CASSEGTGLNTEAFF. CDR3 bases: TGCGCCAGCAGTGAGGGGACAGGGCTCAACACTGAAGCTTTCTTT.

V gene TRBV6-4 combines with J gene TRBJ2-2; no clear D gene. The germline V and J ends were trimmed by 2 bases and 3 bases, with 4 bases remaining between them. Per germline, CDR1 MRHNA and CDR2 SNTAGT. The length of the CDR3 is 13 residues. The CDR3 DNA sequence: TGTGCCAGCAGTGACAGCGACACCGGGGAGCTGTTTTTT. It codes for CASSDSDTGELFF.

The CDR3 region is CASSLVRGSNTEAFF. The CDR3 DNA reads TGCGCCAGCAGCTTGGTAAGGGGGTCGAACACTGAAGCTTTCTTT. This sequence joins TRBV5-1 and TRBJ1-1, with TRBD1 as a possible D gene (6 bases). This CDR3 is 15 amino acids long. Between the trimmed V and J ends, which lost 0 bases and 1 base, there was a span of 10 bases. The germline V gene encodes CDR1 SGHRS and CDR2 YFSETQ.

On this clone itself: The same CDR3 is also encoded by other DNA sequences in this sample. The J gene is TRBJ1-2, the V gene TRBV6-4; 7 positions agree with TRBD1. Germline V lookup: CDR1 MRHNA, CDR2 SNTAGT. V dropped 0 bases and J dropped 2; count of bases not matched to a gene: 3. The CDR3 sequence is 15 residues long. CDR3 in DNA: TGTGCCAGCAGTGACTCAACGACAGGGAACTATGGCTACACCTTC. Its protein is CASSDSTTGNYGYTF.

The chain couples TRBV9 to TRBJ2-3; 9 bases are shared with TRBD1. The CDR3 runs to 15 residues. The V gene's germline CDR1 is SGDLS and CDR2 YYNGEE. V was pared by 4 bases and J by 3 bases, with 6 bases of the junction left unmatched. The CDR3 loop reads CASSPRTGETDTQYF. The DNA for the CDR3 is TGTGCCAGCAGCCCTAGGACAGGGGAGACAGATACGCAGTATTTT.

The J gene is TRBJ1-5, the V gene TRBV10-3, with unresolved D. V shed 3 bases and J shed 7 bases, with 10 bases lying between them. Germline V gives CDR1 ENHRY, CDR2 SYGVKD. The CDR3 runs to 13 residues. For the CDR3, the DNA is TGTGCCATCAGTGACCAAGAAGTCCAGCCCCAGCATTTT. Amino acids: CAISDQEVQPQHF.

The chain links TRBV27 to TRBJ1-2; 8 bases line up with TRBD1. Germline V gene data show CDR1 as MNHEY and CDR2 as SMNVEV (reference sequence). V dropped 8 bases and J dropped 4; count of bases not matched to a gene: 15. CDR3 length: 16 residues. The CDR3 nucleotides are TGTGCCAGCCGGAATCAGGGGGCCCCCGGACGCTATGGCTACACCTTC. It translates to CASRNQGAPGRYGYTF.

The chain couples TRBV15 to TRBJ1-1, with D perhaps matching TRBD1 (5 bases). CDR3 length: 13 amino acids. With 2 bases removed from V and 7 bases from J, the gap between germline ends came to 11 bases. The germline V gene encodes CDR1 LNHNV and CDR2 YYDKDF (reference sequence). This chain's CDR3 is CATSRQGGVEAFF. The DNA of the CDR3 is TGTGCCACCAGCAGACAGGGAGGGGTTGAAGCTTTCTTT.

V and J are TRBV9 and TRBJ2-7; 8 bases are a match to TRBD2. The CDR3 is 15 residues long. J was trimmed by 7 bases and V by 0 bases; bases with no gene match: 9. Germline CDR1 and CDR2: SGDLS and YYNGEE. This chain's CDR3 is CASSVDLAGFGEQYF. The CDR3 coding sequence is TGTGCCAGCAGCGTAGACCTAGCGGGCTTTGGGGAGCAGTACTTC.

V usage is TRBV15 and J usage is TRBJ1-5; D call uncertain. V was shortened by 1 base and J by 0 bases, with 4 bases between the two germline ends. CDR1 and CDR2 from the germline V gene are LNHNV and YYDKDF (reference sequence). The CDR3 runs to 14 residues. As DNA, the CDR3 is TGTGCCACCAGCAGAGTAAATAGCAATCAGCCCCAGCATTTT. It translates to CATSRVNSNQPQHF.

The rearrangement joins TRBV5-1 to TRBJ2-1, with D perhaps matching TRBD2 (7 bases). Trimming shortened V by 4 bases and J by 9 bases, and 17 bases separated the two germline ends. Germline V gene data show CDR1 as SGHRS and CDR2 as YFSETQ. The length of the CDR3 is 14 residues. The CDR3 nucleotides are TGCGCCAGCAGCGAGGGGGGGCCCTTGGGTGAGCAGTTCTTC. Translating it yields CASSEGGPLGEQFF.

This clone was counted a few times. The chain employs TRBV2 and TRBJ1-2; TRBD1 matches 9 bases. The CDR3 loop spans 15 amino acids. Germline V gene sequence: CDR1 SNHLY, CDR2 FYNNEI. After removal of 5 bases from V and 8 bases from J, the junction contained 12 bases not matched to a gene. The CDR3 protein is CASSSPDRGSRGYTF. The CDR3 DNA follows: TGTGCCAGCAGTTCCCCGGACAGGGGAAGTCGGGGCTACACCTTC.

The chain links TRBV11-3 to TRBJ1-1; the D is unclear. The CDR3 is 14 amino acids. The germline V and J ends were trimmed by 0 bases and 11 bases, with 16 bases remaining between them. Germline values: CDR1 SGHNT, CDR2 YENEEA. The CDR3 nucleotides read TGTGCCAGCAGCTTAGATAAGCCACGGGTGCGGGCTTTCTTT. It yields the protein CASSLDKPRVRAFF.

This sequence joins TRBV28 and TRBJ1-6, with a weak D call TRBD1 (5 bases). Germline CDR1 reads MDHEN; CDR2 reads SYDVKM. V dropped 7 bases and J dropped 7 bases, with 17 bases sitting between them. The CDR3 loop spans 15 amino acids. CDR3 amino acids: CASNNPPTANSPLHF. DNA for the CDR3: TGTGCCAGCAACAATCCCCCGACAGCCAATTCACCCCTCCACTTT.

This rearrangement joins TRBV9 to TRBJ1-2; no firm D call. CDR1 and CDR2 (germline): SGDLS, YYNGEE. V was trimmed by 0 bases and J by 3 bases, leaving 21 bases between them. The CDR3 contains 18 residues. Written as DNA, the CDR3 is TGTGCCAGCAGCGTAGGTCCTGAAGGGCTCCCTGGGCACTATGGCTACACCTTC. It yields the protein CASSVGPEGLPGHYGYTF.